The rows below give T cell receptor beta chains drawn from one sample of a study of blood T cell repertoires in COVID-19. Assay: immunoSEQ multiplex PCR; the TCRdb copy retains only in-frame clones and omits some. The data show 130,000 to 150,000 clones, around 84% seen once. Sequencing was done on a sample of peripheral blood. The receptor source for this set is a human donor in a cohort sampled during active COVID-19. The CDR3 runs from the conserved cysteine through the conserved F or W. Fields, in order: clone size, V gene, D gene, J gene, CDR3 DNA, CDR3 protein. A D gene is named only where the DNA matches it firmly. Not every row has a clone size; where given, it reads once, few, many or a size class.

NA,TRBV20-1,NA,TRBJ2-2,TGCAGTGCTAGTGGGGGGCCGGGCACCGGGGAGCTGTTTTTT,CSASGGPGTGELFF
few,TRBV28,TRBD1,TRBJ1-2,TGTGCCAGCTATCACCCAGAGACAGGGGGCAGCTATGGCTACACCTTC,CASYHPETGGSYGYTF
NA,TRBV6-5,TRBD1,TRBJ2-2,TGTGCCAGCAGTTACGTTCCCGGACAGGATCTCGGGGAGCTGTTTTTT,CASSYVPGQDLGELFF
NA,TRBV20-1,NA,TRBJ1-2,TGCAGTGCTAGTATGCGTAACTATGGCTACACCTTC,CSASMRNYGYTF
NA,TRBV28,TRBD2,TRBJ2-1,TGTGCCAGCAAACTAGCGGGCTCCTACAATGAGCAGTTCTTC,CASKLAGSYNEQFF
NA,TRBV6-5,NA,TRBJ2-2,TGTGCCAGCAACCGAAAAGGGGCCACCGGGGAGCTGTTTTTT,CASNRKGATGELFF
NA,TRBV19,NA,TRBJ1-1,TGTGCCAGTAGGTGGGGGGTCATGAACACTGAAGCTTTCTTT,CASRWGVMNTEAFF
NA,TRBV5-1,TRBD1,TRBJ2-1,TGCGCCAGCAGATTGACAGGGTCATCCAATGAGCAGTTCTTC,CASRLTGSSNEQFF
few,TRBV29-1,TRBD1,TRBJ1-1,TGCAGCGTTGCCAGGGACAGGGAGGACACTGAAGCTTTCTTT,CSVARDREDTEAFF
NA,TRBV9,TRBD2,TRBJ2-2,TGTGCCAGCAGCCTAACTAGCGGCGCGAACACCGGGGAGCTGTTTTTT,CASSLTSGANTGELFF
NA,TRBV5-1,NA,TRBJ1-2,TGCGCCAGCAGCCCAGGGTATGGCTACACCTTC,CASSPGYGYTF
NA,TRBV28,TRBD2,TRBJ2-7,TGTGCCAGCGGGTTCCTAGCGGGGTCCTACGAGCAGTACTTC,CASGFLAGSYEQYF
NA,TRBV19,NA,TRBJ1-2,TGTGCCAGTAGTTCAGGGTTTTACTATGGCTACACCTTC,CASSSGFYYGYTF
NA,TRBV28,NA,TRBJ2-7,TGTGCCAGCGGTCTTGAGGCGGGCGAGCAGTACTTC,CASGLEAGEQYF
NA,TRBV5-8,TRBD1,TRBJ2-1,TGTGCCAGCAACCGGGACAGGGGGAATCAAAAGAGCTCCTACAATGAGCAGTTCTTC,CASNRDRGNQKSSYNEQFF
NA,TRBV27,TRBD1,TRBJ1-2,TGTGCCAGCAGGAGAAGATACGGGACAGAAAACTATGGCTACACCTTC,CASRRRYGTENYGYTF
NA,TRBV7-3,TRBD2,TRBJ2-1,TGTGCCAGCAGCTTAACCCGGGGGGGCAATGAGCAGTTCTTC,CASSLTRGGNEQFF
NA,TRBV2,TRBD1,TRBJ1-1,TGTGCCAGCAGTTCCGGGACAGGGGGGGTACAAGCTTTCTTT,CASSSGTGGVQAFF
NA,TRBV2,NA,TRBJ2-7,TGTGCCAGCAGCCCCGGGACATCACCCTACGAGCAGTACTTC,CASSPGTSPYEQYF
few,TRBV27,TRBD1,TRBJ1-1,TGTGCCAGCCGGGACAGGGCTGGAAGTAAGAACACTGAAGCTTTCTTT,CASRDRAGSKNTEAFF
NA,TRBV3-1/TRBV3-2,NA,TRBJ2-1,TGTGCCAGCAGCCAAACGGGACAAGACAATGAGCAGTTCTTC,CASSQTGQDNEQFF
few,TRBV7-9,NA,TRBJ1-3,TGTGCCAGCAGCCCCCGGGGACGGGGGGCTGGAAACACCATATATTTT,CASSPRGRGAGNTIYF
NA,TRBV5-4,TRBD1,TRBJ2-7,TGTGCCAGCAGCCCCCAAGTCGGGGACAGCTACGAGCAGTACTTC,CASSPQVGDSYEQYF
NA,TRBV3-1/TRBV3-2,NA,TRBJ1-1,TGTGCCAGCAGGTTCGGGGAGGACACTGAAGCTTTCTTT,CASRFGEDTEAFF
NA,TRBV19,TRBD2,TRBJ2-1,TGTGCCAGTAGGGTCCTGGCGGGAGGATTGTACAATGAGCAGTTCTTC,CASRVLAGGLYNEQFF
NA,TRBV6-5,NA,TRBJ1-1,TGTGCCAGCAGTTACCTGGGACGGGGGGGCACTGAAGCTTTCTTT,CASSYLGRGGTEAFF
NA,TRBV11-2,TRBD1,TRBJ2-2,TGTGCCAGCAGCCTCACAACAGGGGCGAACACCGGGGAGCTGTTTTTT,CASSLTTGANTGELFF
NA,TRBV9,NA,TRBJ2-1,TGTGCCAGCAGCGTAGTAGGTGGTACAGGAACGAGCTCCTACAATGAGCAGTTCTTC,CASSVVGGTGTSSYNEQFF
NA,TRBV5-1,TRBD1,TRBJ1-1,TGCGCCAGCAGCTTGGCTGGGACAGGTGGAACTGAAGCTTTCTTT,CASSLAGTGGTEAFF
NA,TRBV9,NA,TRBJ1-2,TGTGCCAGCAGCGTAGAGGTCCAAGCGTCCTATGGCTACACCTTC,CASSVEVQASYGYTF
NA,TRBV6-5,NA,TRBJ1-1,TGTGCCAGCAGGGACAGCTTGAACACTGAAGCTTTCTTT,CASRDSLNTEAFF
once,TRBV7-2,NA,TRBJ2-3,TGTGCCAGCAGCCGGTATAGCAGCACAGATACGCAGTATTTT,CASSRYSSTDTQYF
NA,TRBV4-1,NA,TRBJ1-2,TGCGCCAGCAGCCAAGATTTACTGGTGGGGCAGGGCCTTAACTATGGCTACACCTTC,CASSQDLLVGQGLNYGYTF
NA,TRBV18,TRBD2,TRBJ2-1,TGTGCCAGCTCACCGACCGGGGAGGGCCGAAATGAGCAGTTCTTC,CASSPTGEGRNEQFF